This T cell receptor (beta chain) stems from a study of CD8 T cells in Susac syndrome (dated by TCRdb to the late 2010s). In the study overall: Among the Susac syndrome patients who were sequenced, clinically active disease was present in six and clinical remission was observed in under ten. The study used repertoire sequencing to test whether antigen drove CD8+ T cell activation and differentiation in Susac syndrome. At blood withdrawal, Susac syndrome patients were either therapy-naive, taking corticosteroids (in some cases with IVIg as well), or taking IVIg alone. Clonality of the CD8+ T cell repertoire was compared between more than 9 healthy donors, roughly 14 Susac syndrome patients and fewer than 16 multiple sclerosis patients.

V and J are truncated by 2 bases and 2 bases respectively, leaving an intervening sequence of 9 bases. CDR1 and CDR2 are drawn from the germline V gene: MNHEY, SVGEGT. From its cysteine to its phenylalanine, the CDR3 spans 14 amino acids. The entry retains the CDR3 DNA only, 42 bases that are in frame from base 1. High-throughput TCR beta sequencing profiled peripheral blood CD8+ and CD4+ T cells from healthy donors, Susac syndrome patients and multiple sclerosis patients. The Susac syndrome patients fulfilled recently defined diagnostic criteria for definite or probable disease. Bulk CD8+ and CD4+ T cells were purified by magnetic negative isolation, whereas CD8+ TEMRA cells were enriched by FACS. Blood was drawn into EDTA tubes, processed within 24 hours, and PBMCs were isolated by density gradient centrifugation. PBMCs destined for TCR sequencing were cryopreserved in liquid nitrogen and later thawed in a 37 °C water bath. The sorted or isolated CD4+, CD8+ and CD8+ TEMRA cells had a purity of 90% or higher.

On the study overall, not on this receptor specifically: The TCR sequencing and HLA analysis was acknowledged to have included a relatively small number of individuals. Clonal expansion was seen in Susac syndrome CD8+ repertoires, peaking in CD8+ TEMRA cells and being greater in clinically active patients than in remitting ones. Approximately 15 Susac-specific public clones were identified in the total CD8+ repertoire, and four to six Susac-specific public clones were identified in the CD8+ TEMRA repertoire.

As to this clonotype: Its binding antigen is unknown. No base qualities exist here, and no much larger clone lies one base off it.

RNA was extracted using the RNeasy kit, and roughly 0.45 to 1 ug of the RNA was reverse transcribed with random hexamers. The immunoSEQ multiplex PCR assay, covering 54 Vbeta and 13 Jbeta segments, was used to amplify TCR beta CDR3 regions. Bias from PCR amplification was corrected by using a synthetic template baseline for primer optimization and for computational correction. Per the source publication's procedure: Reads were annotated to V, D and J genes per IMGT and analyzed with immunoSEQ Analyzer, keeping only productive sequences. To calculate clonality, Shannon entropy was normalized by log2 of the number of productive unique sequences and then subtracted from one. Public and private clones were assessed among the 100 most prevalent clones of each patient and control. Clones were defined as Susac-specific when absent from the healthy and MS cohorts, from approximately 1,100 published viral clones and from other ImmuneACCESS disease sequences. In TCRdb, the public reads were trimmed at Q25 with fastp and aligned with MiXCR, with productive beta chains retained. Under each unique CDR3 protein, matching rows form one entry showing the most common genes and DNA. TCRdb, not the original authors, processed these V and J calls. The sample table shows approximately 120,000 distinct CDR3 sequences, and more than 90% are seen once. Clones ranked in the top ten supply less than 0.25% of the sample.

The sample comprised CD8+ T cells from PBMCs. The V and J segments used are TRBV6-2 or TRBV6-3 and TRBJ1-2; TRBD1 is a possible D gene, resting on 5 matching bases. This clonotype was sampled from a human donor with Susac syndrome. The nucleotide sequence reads TGTGCCAGCAGTTACGACAGCTTAAACTATGGCTACACCTTC. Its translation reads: CASSYDSLNYGYTF.